This T cell receptor beta chain was recovered during a study of blood T cell repertoires in COVID-19 (dated by TCRdb to about 2020). As for the study more broadly: Collaborator samples came from the United States, Italy and Spain and covered acute and convalescent phases of COVID-19. The material from the prospective study consisted of cDNA or gDNA derived from T cells, B-cell-depleted T cells, or PBMCs. Deeply sampled blood TCRbeta repertoires from subjects exposed to, actively infected with, or recovered from COVID-19 were included in the dataset. The repertoires were made available in a free public database intended to serve as a resource for research on the immune response to SARS-CoV-2. Samples came from the ongoing ImmuneRACE study (first 160 participants) plus 1,254 subjects from 6 global collaborators. Sample metadata almost always included a de-identified subject ID, COVID-19 status, age in years and sex. Where available, HLA class I and class II types were taken from metadata supplied by the sample provider and were not determined by assay-based typing.

Beyond this particular receptor, the publication reports: How much clinical and demographic metadata was included differed by source and by participant, and the metadata was provided uncurated.

The immunoSEQ Assay, a bias-controlled multiplex PCR, was used to amplify TCRbeta CDR3 regions from genomic DNA. From the authors' description of their analysis: The number of nucleated cells in each sample was estimated from the amplification of reference gene primers within the assay. Sequence reads were collapsed and filtered to measure the absolute abundance of every unique TCRbeta CDR3 rearrangement. Productive Simpson clonality was computed per sample as the square root of Simpson's diversity index over productive rearrangements. TCRdb provides this immuneACCESS table in a form limited to in-frame rearrangements. Some clones are lacking; in checked studies, under half of them reflect an unresolved V gene, and why the rest are absent is not known. V, J and clone size are taken as reported in that table, and D and trimming were inferred from the DNA itself. Recorded for this sample are nearly 350,000 clones; about 90% of them occurred a single time. The ten largest make up about 0.93% of the sample.

Trimming takes 6 bases from V and 8 bases from J, and the germline ends sit 16 bases apart. The CDR3, from cysteine to phenylalanine, totals 12 residues. Only the CDR3 DNA stays, 36 bases, in frame from base 1. Reading the germline V gene (reference sequence) gives CDR1 GTSNPN and CDR2 SVGIG. Participants in the prospective study were enrolled through a virtual design, were aged roughly 18 to 100 years, and lived in under 25 United States geographic areas. In the prospective study, participants were assigned to cohorts based on the clinical history participants reported in a screening survey and a study questionnaire. ImmuneRACE Cohort 3 recovered participants were defined by two consecutive negative NP/OP PCR tests, healthcare professional clearance, or symptom resolution. Mobile phlebotomists in the prospective study collected whole blood, serum and a nasopharyngeal or oropharyngeal swab from every participant. Over an approximately 2-month period, participants in the prospective study had the option of providing additional blood draws and questionnaires. Before DNA extraction, blood samples from the prospective study were shipped at room temperature or frozen.

A word on this clone: Its target antigen remains unknown. The input lacks base qualities; no much larger clone sits a single base away.

Specimen: PBMCs or T cells enriched from blood (not recorded which). The rearrangement combines TRBV30 with TRBJ1-2; the D gene identity is not certain. This TCR derives from a woman in her 30s who had recovered from COVID-19. CDR3 region: CACPPPGGGYTF. The DNA reads TGTGCCTGCCCTCCCCCCGGAGGGGGCTACACCTTC.